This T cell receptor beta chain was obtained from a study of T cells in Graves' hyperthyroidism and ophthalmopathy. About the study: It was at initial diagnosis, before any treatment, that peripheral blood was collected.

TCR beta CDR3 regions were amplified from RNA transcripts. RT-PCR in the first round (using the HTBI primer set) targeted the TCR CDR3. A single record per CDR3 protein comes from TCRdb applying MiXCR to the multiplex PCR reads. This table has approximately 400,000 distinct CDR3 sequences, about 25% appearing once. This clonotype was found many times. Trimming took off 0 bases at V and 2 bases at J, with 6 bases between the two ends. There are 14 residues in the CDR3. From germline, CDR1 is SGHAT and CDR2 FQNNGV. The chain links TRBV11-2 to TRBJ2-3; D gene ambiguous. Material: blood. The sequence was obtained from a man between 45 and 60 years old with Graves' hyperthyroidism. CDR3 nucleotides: TGTGCCAGCAGCTTAGAACAGTCCACAGATACGCAGTATTTT. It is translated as CASSLEQSTDTQYF.